This note documents a single T cell receptor (beta chain) sequence. This clonotype was detected ten times or more. No cognate antigen has been identified for it. Per-base quality was not reported, and no clone a single base away is much larger than it. The data were obtained in a study of spatial heterogeneity in lung cancer (dated by TCRdb to about 2019). A note on the overall study: Beta-chain transcripts were consistently detected in greater numbers than alpha-chain transcripts, which likely reflects a higher abundance of beta-chain transcripts. A strong correlation was found between TCR transcript counts in tumor regions and a T cell transcriptional module score from matched bulk RNA-seq. Nonsynonymous mutation counts, determined by whole-exome sequencing of tumor tissue, were related to features of the TCR repertoire. In the raw uncorrected reads, each unique combination of TCR and UMI appeared more than ten times on average. The study quantitatively compared TCR alpha and beta repertoires across multiple tumor regions, matched nontumor lung and blood in non-small cell lung cancer. Both alpha and beta chains were TCR-sequenced in samples taken at surgery, namely 220 tumor regions, fewer than 80 matched nontumor lung samples and a few dozen PBMC samples.

General study outcomes and caveats: Confirming at a functional level the hypothesis that regional TCRs recognize regional mutations was considered to require additional single-cell paired TCR alpha and beta sequencing. TCR-seq was estimated to cover only roughly 7% of tumor T cells for alpha chains and around 13% for beta chains. Counts of ubiquitous and regional expanded TCRs were found to correlate with counts of ubiquitous and regional nonsynonymous mutations, respectively. The tumor nonsynonymous mutation count correlated with the number of expanded intratumoral alpha and beta TCRs.

Preparation of the library involved 5' RACE. This sample was sequenced with a NextSeq 500. In the TCR library protocol, a unique molecular identifier was attached to each TCR cDNA molecule so that PCR and sequencing errors could be corrected. Under the source paper's analysis protocol: TCR identification, UMI-based error correction and CDR3 extraction were all carried out with Decombinator tools. TCRs above a frequency of 2 per 1,000, corresponding to the top 1% of the tumor frequency distribution, were defined as expanded. Expanded tumor TCRs statistically deemed absent (corrected P<0.05) from at least one tumor region were classed as regional, and all other expanded tumor TCRs were classed as ubiquitous. Renyi diversity was calculated using the R vegan package after each repertoire was subsampled 100 times to 5,000 TCRs. CDR3 similarity networks were constructed using string-kernel similarity of amino acid triplets, with links drawn between CDR3s whose pairwise similarity was above 0.82. TCRdb cleaned the public reads at Q25 with fastp, built clones with MiXCR and kept in-frame beta chains. Identical CDR3 protein sequences are pooled into one entry, listed with their most common genes and DNA. TCRdb, not the original authors, processed these V and J calls. The table for this sample lists 5,700 or so distinct CDR3 sequences; over 7.5% of them were counted only once. The top ten clonotypes cover approximately 27% of the sample.

The CDR3 starts with the cysteine, ends with the phenylalanine, and has 13 residues. Just the 39-base CDR3 DNA is kept, in frame starting at base 1. The germline V gene yields LGHNA for CDR1 and YNFKEQ for CDR2. At the junction V is shortened by 0 bases and J by 7 bases, with 9 bases in between. The time point label of this sample denotes: sample taken at primary tumor resection. Samples were obtained from over 70 patients with early-stage, untreated non-small cell lung cancer from the lung TRACERx cohort. Without any cell sorting, TCR sequencing was performed on whole RNA extracted either from tumor and nontumor lung tissue or from cryopreserved PBMC samples. Only patients with enough RNA available from two or more tumor regions were chosen for TCR sequencing. A lung pathologist reviewed the tumor and adjacent nontumor lung specimens before the specimens were selected.

The receptor was isolated from a female donor with early-stage non-small cell lung cancer. The sample in question was lung tumor tissue, obtained at surgery. In this chain, TRBV4-2 is recombined with TRBJ2-5, and possibly TRBD2, on 6 matching bases. The nucleotides are TGTGCCAGCAGCCAAGACTGGGGAGGGACCCAGTACTTC. Its protein product is CASSQDWGGTQYF.